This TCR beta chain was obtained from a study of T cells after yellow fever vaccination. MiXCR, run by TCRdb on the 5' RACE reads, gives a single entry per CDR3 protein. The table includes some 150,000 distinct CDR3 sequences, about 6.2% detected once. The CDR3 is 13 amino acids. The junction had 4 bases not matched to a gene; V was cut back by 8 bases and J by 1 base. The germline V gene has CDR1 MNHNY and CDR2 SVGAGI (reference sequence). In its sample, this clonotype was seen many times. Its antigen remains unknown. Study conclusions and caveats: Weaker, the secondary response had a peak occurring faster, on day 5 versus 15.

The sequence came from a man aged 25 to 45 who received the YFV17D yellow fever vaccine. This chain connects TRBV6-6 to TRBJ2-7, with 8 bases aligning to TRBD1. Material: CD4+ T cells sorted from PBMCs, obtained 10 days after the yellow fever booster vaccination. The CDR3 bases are TGTGCCAGCGGGGACAGGCGATCCTACGAGCAGTACTTC. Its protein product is CASGDRRSYEQYF.